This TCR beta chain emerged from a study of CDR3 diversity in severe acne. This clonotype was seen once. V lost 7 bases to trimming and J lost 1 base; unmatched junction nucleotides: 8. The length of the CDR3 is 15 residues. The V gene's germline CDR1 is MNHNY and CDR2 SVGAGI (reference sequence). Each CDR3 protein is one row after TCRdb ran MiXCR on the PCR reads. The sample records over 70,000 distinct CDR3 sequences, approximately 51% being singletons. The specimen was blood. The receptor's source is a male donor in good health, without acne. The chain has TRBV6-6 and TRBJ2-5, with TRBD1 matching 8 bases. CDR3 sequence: CASNNGQGAQETQYF. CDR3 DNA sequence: TGTGCCAGCAACAACGGGCAGGGGGCCCAAGAGACCCAGTACTTC.